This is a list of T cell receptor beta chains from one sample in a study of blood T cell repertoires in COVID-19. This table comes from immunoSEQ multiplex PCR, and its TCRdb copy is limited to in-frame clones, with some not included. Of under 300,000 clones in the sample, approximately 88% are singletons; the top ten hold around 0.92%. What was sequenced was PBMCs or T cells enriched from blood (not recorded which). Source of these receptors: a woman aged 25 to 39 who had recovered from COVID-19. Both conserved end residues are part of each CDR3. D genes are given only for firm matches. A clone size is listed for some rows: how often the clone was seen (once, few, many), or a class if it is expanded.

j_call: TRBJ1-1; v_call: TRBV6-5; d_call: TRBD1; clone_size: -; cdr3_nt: TGTGCCAGCAGTCAAAGCAGGGGGTCTGAAGCTTTCTTT; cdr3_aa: CASSQSRGSEAFF
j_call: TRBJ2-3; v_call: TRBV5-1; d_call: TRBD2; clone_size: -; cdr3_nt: TGCGCCAGCCGGACCGTTCTAGCGGGGGGCACAGATACGCAGTATTTT; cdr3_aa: CASRTVLAGGTDTQYF
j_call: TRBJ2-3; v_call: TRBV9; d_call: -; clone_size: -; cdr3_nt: TGTGCCAGCAGCCCACGACAGGGGAGGGAGACAGATACGCAGTATTTT; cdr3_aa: CASSPRQGRETDTQYF
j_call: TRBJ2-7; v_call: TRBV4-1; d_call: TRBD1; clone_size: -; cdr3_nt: TGCGCCAGCAGCCCGGGACAGTATTACGAGCAGTACTTC; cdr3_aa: CASSPGQYYEQYF
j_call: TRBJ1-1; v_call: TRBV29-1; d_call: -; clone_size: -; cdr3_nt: TGCAGCGGTACAGGCGCCCGGTCTAACACTGAAGCTTTCTTT; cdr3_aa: CSGTGARSNTEAFF
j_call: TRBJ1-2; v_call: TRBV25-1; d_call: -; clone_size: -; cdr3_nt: TGTGCCAGCGGAGGCGGGGCCTATGGCTACACCTTC; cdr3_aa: CASGGGAYGYTF
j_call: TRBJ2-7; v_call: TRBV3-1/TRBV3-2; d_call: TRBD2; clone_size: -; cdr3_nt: TGTGCCAGCAGCCGCCCAACTAGCGGGAGGATGGGGAGAGTCGGGTCCTACGAGCAGTACTTC; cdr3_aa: CASSRPTSGRMGRVGSYEQYF
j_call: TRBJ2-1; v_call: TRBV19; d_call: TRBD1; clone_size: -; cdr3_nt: TGTGCCAGAAGGACAGGGGATATCAATGAGCAGTTCTTC; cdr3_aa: CARRTGDINEQFF
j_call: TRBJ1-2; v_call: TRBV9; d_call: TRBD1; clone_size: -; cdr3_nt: TGTGCCAGCGCGAGACCGGGACAGGGAAACTATGGCTACACCTTC; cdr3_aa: CASARPGQGNYGYTF
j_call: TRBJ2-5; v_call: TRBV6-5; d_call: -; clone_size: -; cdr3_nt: TGTGCCAGCAGTTACGGGGGAGGTCCTGGTACCCAGTACTTC; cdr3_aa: CASSYGGGPGTQYF
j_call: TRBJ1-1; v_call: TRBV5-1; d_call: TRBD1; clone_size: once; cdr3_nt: TGCGCCAGCAGCTCCGACAGGGAAACTGAAGCTTTCTTT; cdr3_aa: CASSSDRETEAFF
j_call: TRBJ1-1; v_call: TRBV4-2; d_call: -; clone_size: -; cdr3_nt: TGTGCCAGCAGCCAACCATCAACTAGTGGCACTGAAGCTTTCTTT; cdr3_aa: CASSQPSTSGTEAFF
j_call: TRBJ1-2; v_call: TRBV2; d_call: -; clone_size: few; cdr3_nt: TGTGCCAGCAGCCTAATTGTCCTTTATGGCTACACCTTC; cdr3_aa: CASSLIVLYGYTF
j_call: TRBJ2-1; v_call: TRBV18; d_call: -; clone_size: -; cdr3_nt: TGTGCCAGCTCACCACCGAGAGCGTCCCCCTACAATGAGCAGTTCTTC; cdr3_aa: CASSPPRASPYNEQFF
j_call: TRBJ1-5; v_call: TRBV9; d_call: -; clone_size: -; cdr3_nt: TGTGCCAGCAGCCCTAGGGAGGGGAGTAATCAGCCCCAGCATTTT; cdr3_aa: CASSPREGSNQPQHF
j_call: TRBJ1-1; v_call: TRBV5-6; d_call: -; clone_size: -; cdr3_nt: TGTGCCAGCAGAACCGGGCAGGGCGAGGGACTAAACACTGAAGCTTTCTTT; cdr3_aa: CASRTGQGEGLNTEAFF
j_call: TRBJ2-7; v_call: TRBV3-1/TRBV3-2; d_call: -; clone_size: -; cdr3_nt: TGTGCCAGCAGTCAAATAGCGGCCTCCTACGAGCAGTACTTC; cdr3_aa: CASSQIAASYEQYF
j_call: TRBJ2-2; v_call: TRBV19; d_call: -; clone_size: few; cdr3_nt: TGTGCCAGTAGTATAGTCCCTATGAGCACCGGGGAGCTGTTTTTT; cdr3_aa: CASSIVPMSTGELFF
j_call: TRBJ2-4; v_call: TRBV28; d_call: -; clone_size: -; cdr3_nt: TGTGCCAGCAGCCCTCGGACAGCAGAAGCCAAAAACATTCAGTACTTC; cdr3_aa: CASSPRTAEAKNIQYF
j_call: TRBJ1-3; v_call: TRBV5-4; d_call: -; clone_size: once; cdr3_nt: TGTGCCAGCAGCTTACTGGGAAACACCATATATTTT; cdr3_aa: CASSLLGNTIYF
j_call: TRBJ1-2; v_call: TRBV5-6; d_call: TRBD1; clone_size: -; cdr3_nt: TGTGCCAGCAGCAGTACTGGACAGGGGCTGGGGTATGGCTACACCTTC; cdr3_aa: CASSSTGQGLGYGYTF
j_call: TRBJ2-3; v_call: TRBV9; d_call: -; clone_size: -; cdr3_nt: TGTGCCAGCAGCGTAGAACCGGTTAGCAGCACAGATACGCAGTATTTT; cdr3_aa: CASSVEPVSSTDTQYF
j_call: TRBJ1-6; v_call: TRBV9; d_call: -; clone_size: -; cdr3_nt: TGTGCCAGCAGCAAACGGACAGATAATTCACCCCTCCACTTT; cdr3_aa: CASSKRTDNSPLHF
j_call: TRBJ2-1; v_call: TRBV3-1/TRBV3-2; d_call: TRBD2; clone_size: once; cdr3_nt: TGTGCCAGCAGCCCGGGAGGCAATGAGCAGTTCTTC; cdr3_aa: CASSPGGNEQFF
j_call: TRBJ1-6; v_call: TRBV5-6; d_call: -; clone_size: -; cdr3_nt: TGTGCCAGCAGCTCTTCTAATTCACCCCTCCACTTT; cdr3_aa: CASSSSNSPLHF
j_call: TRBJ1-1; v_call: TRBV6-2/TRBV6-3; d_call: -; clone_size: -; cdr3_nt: TGTGCCAGCAGTTACCGGAGGGGGGGGAACACTGAAGCTTTCTTT; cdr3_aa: CASSYRRGGNTEAFF
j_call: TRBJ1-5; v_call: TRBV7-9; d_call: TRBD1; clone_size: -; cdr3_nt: TGTGCCAGCAGCCCAGGGGGGCAGGGCAATCAGCCCCAGCATTTT; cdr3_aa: CASSPGGQGNQPQHF
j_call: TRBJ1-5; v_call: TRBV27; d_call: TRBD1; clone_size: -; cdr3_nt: TGTGCCAGCAGTATCACAGGGGGGAATCAGCCCCAGCATTTT; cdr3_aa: CASSITGGNQPQHF
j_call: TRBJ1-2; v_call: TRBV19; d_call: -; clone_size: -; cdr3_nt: TGTGCCAGTAGGCTGGGAGGTGGCTACACCTTC; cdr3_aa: CASRLGGGYTF
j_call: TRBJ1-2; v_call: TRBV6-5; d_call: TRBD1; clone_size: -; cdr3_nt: TGTGCCAGCAGTTACTCTCGGGGACAGAACTATGGCTACACCTTC; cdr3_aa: CASSYSRGQNYGYTF
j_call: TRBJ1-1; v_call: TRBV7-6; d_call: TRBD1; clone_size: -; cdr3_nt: TGTGCCAGCAGCTTAATGGGACAGGGGTCCTGGAACACTGAAGCTTTCTTT; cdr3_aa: CASSLMGQGSWNTEAFF
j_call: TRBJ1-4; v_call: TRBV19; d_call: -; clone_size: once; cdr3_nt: TGTGCCAGTAGTATCGATGGCGGCGCTAATGAAAAACTGTTTTTT; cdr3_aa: CASSIDGGANEKLFF
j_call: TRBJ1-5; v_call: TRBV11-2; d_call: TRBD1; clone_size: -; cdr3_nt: TGTGCCAGCAGCAGTAATACAGGGGGCGCCGATCAGCCCCAGCATTTT; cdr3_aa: CASSSNTGGADQPQHF
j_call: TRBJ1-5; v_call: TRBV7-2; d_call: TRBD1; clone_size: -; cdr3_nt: TGTGCCAGCAGCCTACAGGGGAAGGGGATGAGCAATCAGCCCCAGCATTTT; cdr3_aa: CASSLQGKGMSNQPQHF
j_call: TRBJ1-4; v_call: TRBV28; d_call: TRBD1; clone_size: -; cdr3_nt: TGTGCCAGCAGAGATGCACGTTACAGGGGCGAAAAACTGTTTTTT; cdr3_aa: CASRDARYRGEKLFF
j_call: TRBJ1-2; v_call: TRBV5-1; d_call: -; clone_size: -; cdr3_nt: TGCGCCAGCAGCTCCTACAGGGATGGCTACACCTTC; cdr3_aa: CASSSYRDGYTF
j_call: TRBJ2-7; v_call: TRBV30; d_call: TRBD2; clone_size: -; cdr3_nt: TGTGCCTTTCGGGGGGACGCTATCTACGAGCAGTACTTC; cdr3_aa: CAFRGDAIYEQYF
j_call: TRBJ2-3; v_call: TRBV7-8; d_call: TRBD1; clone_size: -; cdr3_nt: TGTGCCAGCAGCTTAGACAGGGGGCCAGCAGATACGCAGTATTTT; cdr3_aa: CASSLDRGPADTQYF
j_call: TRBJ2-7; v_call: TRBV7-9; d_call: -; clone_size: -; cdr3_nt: TGTGCCAGCAGCTTGGTTGGAGGGGCCTACGAGCAGTACTTC; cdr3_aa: CASSLVGGAYEQYF
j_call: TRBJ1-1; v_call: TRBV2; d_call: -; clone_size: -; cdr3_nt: TGTGCCACAGAACCGTCGGGTCCGGGCACTGAAGCTTTCTTT; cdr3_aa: CATEPSGPGTEAFF
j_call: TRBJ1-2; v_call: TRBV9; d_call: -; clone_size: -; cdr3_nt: TGTGCCAGCAGCGTAGACAGGTTCCCTCGTGGCTACACCTTC; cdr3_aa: CASSVDRFPRGYTF
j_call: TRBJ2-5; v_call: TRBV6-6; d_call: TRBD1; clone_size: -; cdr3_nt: TGTGCCAGCAGTTACCGGGGGACAGGGGGGATGAAGACCCAGTACTTC; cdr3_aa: CASSYRGTGGMKTQYF
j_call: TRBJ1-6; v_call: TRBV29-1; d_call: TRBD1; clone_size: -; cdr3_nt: TGCAGCGCCCAGACAGGGGCTGACTATAATTCACCCCTCCACTTT; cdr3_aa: CSAQTGADYNSPLHF
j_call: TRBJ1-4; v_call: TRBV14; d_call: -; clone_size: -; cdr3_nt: TGTGCCAGCAGCCAAGCTCGGGAACCCACAAACAGGGTCGAGGAAAAACTGTTTTTT; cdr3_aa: CASSQAREPTNRVEEKLFF
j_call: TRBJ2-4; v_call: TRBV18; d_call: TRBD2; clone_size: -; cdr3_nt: TGTGCCAGCTCACCAATCGGGACTAGCGGGAGGCGGGTAGCCAAAAACATTCAGTACTTC; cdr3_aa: CASSPIGTSGRRVAKNIQYF